The 9 T cell receptor beta chains presented below share a single source sample, sequenced in a study of T cells in Graves' hyperthyroidism and ophthalmopathy. Amplification targeted TCR beta CDR3 regions from RNA transcripts. The TCR CDR3 was amplified in a first-round RT-PCR using the HTBI primer set. TCRdb itself ran the multiplex PCR reads through MiXCR, one entry per CDR3 protein. This sample carries some 180,000 distinct CDR3 sequences, about a sixth of them seen once, and the ten largest clones take more than 50%. Sequencing was performed on blood. These receptor sequences come from a woman between 45 and 60 years old with Graves' hyperthyroidism.

This clonotype was found a few times. This chain uses TRBV12-3 or TRBV12-4 with TRBJ1-2; 10 bases are a match to TRBD1. The V gene end was trimmed by 6 bases and the J gene end by 3 bases; junction bases not matched to a gene: 1. The CDR3 spans 13 residues. CDR3 nucleotide sequence: TGTGCCAGCAGAGGGACAGGGGACTATGGCTACACCTTC. Its protein product is CASRGTGDYGYTF.

The table lists this clonotype with a few counts. The chain combines TRBV7-9 with TRBJ1-1; TRBD1 matches 10 bases. The CDR3 contains 17 residues. V lost 5 bases and J lost 0; bases outside the gene matches: 9. Germline V gene sequence: CDR1 SEHNR, CDR2 FQNEAQ (reference sequence). In DNA, the CDR3 is TGTGCCAGCAGCCAGCCCGGGACAGGGGTTTTGAACACTGAAGCTTTCTTT. Translating gives CASSQPGTGVLNTEAFF.

In this sample, this clonotype turned up many times. This chain joins TRBV7-9 and TRBJ2-3; 8 positions agree with TRBD2. The trim removed 5 bases at V and 1 base at J, leaving 8 bases unmatched. Germline V gene lookup returns CDR1 SEHNR and CDR2 FQNEAQ (reference sequence). The CDR3 sequence is 16 residues long. CDR3 sequence reads: CASSPWTSFRTDTQYF. The CDR3 coding sequence is TGTGCCAGCAGCCCGTGGACTAGCTTTCGCACAGATACGCAGTATTTT. Using reference TRBV7-9 and TRBJ2-3 for the parts outside the CDR3, the full variable domain is DTGVSQNPRHKITKRGQNVTFRCDPISEHNRLYWYRQTLGQGPEFLTYFQNEAQLEKSRLLSDRFSAERPKGSFSTLEIQRTEQGDSAMYLCASSPWTSFRTDTQYFGPGTRLTVL.

This clonotype was detected ten times or more. V gene TRBV7-3 combines with J gene TRBJ2-1, with TRBD2 matching over 9 bases. Germline V gene data show CDR1 as SGHTA and CDR2 as FQGTGA. Germline trimming cut 5 bases from V and 9 bases from J; bases unmatched to any gene: 17. The CDR3 covers 17 residues. CDR3 amino acids: CASSLRVGREGRGEQFF. CDR3 DNA sequence: TGTGCCAGCAGCCTTCGCGTGGGGCGGGAGGGCCGAGGTGAGCAGTTCTTC.

This clonotype was recorded many times. This rearrangement joins TRBV6-1 to TRBJ2-1; TRBD2 agrees at 11 bases. CDR3 length: 15 amino acids. V trimming: 8 bases; J trimming: 4 bases; junction bases outside the gene matches: 7. Germline V CDR1 and CDR2: MNHNS, SASEGT. Here the CDR3 reads CASGGGTSGYNEQFF. The DNA for the CDR3 is TGTGCCAGCGGAGGGGGGACTAGCGGTTACAATGAGCAGTTCTTC.

This clonotype was seen a handful of times. A read error is possible here, since a much larger clone lies one base away. The rearrangement uses TRBV6-1 and TRBJ2-2; D is perhaps TRBD1 (6 bases). This CDR3 is 13 amino acids long. Germline-derived CDR1 and CDR2 are MNHNS and SASEGT. Here the CDR3 DNA reads TGTGCCAGCAGTGGGACAGTTCCCGGGGAGCTGCTTTTT. This sequence encodes CASSGTVPGELLF.

J is TRBJ2-2 and V is TRBV20-1; tentatively, D is TRBD2 (6 bases). V was clipped by 5 bases and J by 1 base, with 14 bases between them. This CDR3 contains 15 residues. The germline V gene encodes CDR1 DFQATT and CDR2 SNEGSKA (reference sequence). The CDR3 protein is CSAAYGLRNTGELFF. The CDR3 nucleotides read TGCAGTGCTGCTTACGGACTAAGGAACACCGGGGAGCTGTTTTTT.

This clonotype was counted between two and nine times. This chain links TRBV10-2 with TRBJ2-5; TRBD1 is a possible D gene (5 bases). V was trimmed by 2 bases and J by 4 bases, leaving 5 bases between them. The germline gives CDR1 WSHSY, CDR2 SAAADI. The CDR3 extends over 12 amino acids. The CDR3 DNA reads TGCGCCAGCAGTGAGAGGGGAGAGACCCAGTACTTC. Protein sequence: CASSERGETQYF.

This chain uses TRBV12-3 or TRBV12-4 with TRBJ2-2; 8 bases match TRBD2. Trimming at V came to 2 bases and at J to 7 bases, leaving 12 bases not matched to a gene. The CDR3 covers 17 residues. DNA of the CDR3: TGTGCCAGCAGTTTAACCGTGTCGGGAGGGCGCAACGGGGAGCTGTTTTTT. This sequence encodes CASSLTVSGGRNGELFF.